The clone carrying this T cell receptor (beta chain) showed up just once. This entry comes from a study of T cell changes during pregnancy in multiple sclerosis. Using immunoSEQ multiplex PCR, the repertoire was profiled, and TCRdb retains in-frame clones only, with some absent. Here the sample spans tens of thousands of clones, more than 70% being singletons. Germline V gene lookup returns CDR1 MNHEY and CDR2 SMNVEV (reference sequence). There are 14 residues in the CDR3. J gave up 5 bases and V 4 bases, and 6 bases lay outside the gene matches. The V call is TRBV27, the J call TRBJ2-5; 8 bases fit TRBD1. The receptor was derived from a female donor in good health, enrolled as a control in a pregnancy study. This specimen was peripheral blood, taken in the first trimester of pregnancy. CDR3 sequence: CASSSNRGAETQYF. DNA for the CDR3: TGTGCCAGCAGTTCCAACAGGGGGGCGGAGACCCAGTACTTC.